Below are 18 T cell receptor beta chains sequenced from a single sample in a study of cytomegalovirus exposure and HLA in healthy donors. With 60 Vbeta and 13 Jbeta primers, the PCR was carried out. TCRdb keeps only in-frame clones here, not all; method: immunoSEQ multiplex PCR. The sample holds approximately 190,000 clones; 82% are singletons and the top ten take approximately 0.8%. What was sequenced was PBMCs. The source is a woman aged 18-29 years in good health and CMV-seronegative.

This sequence joins TRBV25-1 and TRBJ1-2; 7 nucleotides agree with TRBD1. The length of the CDR3 is 15 residues. V shed 3 bases and J 2 bases; nucleotides not matched to a gene: 6. The germline V gene has CDR1 MGHDK and CDR2 SYGVNS. The CDR3 sequence: CASSDRDSLNYGYTF. The DNA for the CDR3 is TGTGCCAGCAGTGATAGGGACAGCTTAAACTATGGCTACACCTTC.

The CDR3 bases are TGTGCCAGCGAGGGTGGAGGGGCGCGAGATGAAAAACTGTTTTTT. It translates to CASEGGGARDEKLFF. The rearrangement uses TRBV6-1 and TRBJ1-4, with D tentatively TRBD1 (5 bases). Trimming left V 8 bases short and J 6 bases short, with 19 bases between. CDR3 size: 15 residues. In germline, CDR1 is MNHNS, CDR2 SASEGT.

The chain links TRBV6-1 to TRBJ1-1; TRBD1 is a possible D gene (5 bases). The CDR3 extends over 16 amino acids. The ends were cut back, 0 bases at V and 1 base at J, with 12 bases in the middle. Germline CDR1 is MNHNS and CDR2 is SASEGT. The CDR3 is CASSEAFRGGNTEAFF. For the CDR3, the DNA is TGTGCCAGCAGTGAAGCGTTCCGGGGGGGGAACACTGAAGCTTTCTTT.

The count of this clone is one. The V call is TRBV6-1, the J call TRBJ2-3, with 8 bases that match TRBD2. Germline CDR1 reads MNHNS; CDR2 reads SASEGT. The V segment lost 4 bases and the J segment 5 bases; nucleotides outside the gene matches: 11. This CDR3 is built from 16 residues. In nucleotides, the CDR3 is TGTGCCAGCAGTGCCCTGTCGGGAGGGCCATTAGATACGCAGTATTTT. The encoded protein is CASSALSGGPLDTQYF.

This clone showed up just once. The chain employs TRBV4-1 and TRBJ2-1; 10 nucleotides match TRBD2. In germline, CDR1 is MGHRA, CDR2 YSYEKL. V gave up 0 bases and J gave up 3 bases; unmatched junction bases: 5. The CDR3 is 17 residues long. In DNA form, the CDR3 reads TGCGCCAGCAGCCAAGAGTCCGGGACTAGCGTCTACAATGAGCAGTTCTTC. Translating gives CASSQESGTSVYNEQFF.

V and J are TRBV30 and TRBJ2-3; TRBD2 might be the D (6 bases). The V gene's germline CDR1 is GTSNPN and CDR2 SVGIG (reference sequence). The V end was cut by 0 bases, the J end by 0 bases, with 13 bases between. The CDR3 runs 16 residues. CDR3 bases: TGTGCCTGGAGTGTACTTGTAGCGGCAAGCACAGATACGCAGTATTTT. This codes for CAWSVLVAASTDTQYF. Complete variable domain (other parts from reference TRBV30 and TRBJ2-3): SQTIHQWPATLVQPVGSPLSLECTVEGTSNPNLYWYRQAAGRGLQLLFYSVGIGQISSEVPQNLSASRPQDRQFILSSKKLLLSDSGFYLCAWSVLVAASTDTQYFGPGTRLTVL.

The chain links TRBV6-5 to TRBJ2-5; D is uncertain. The germline V gene encodes CDR1 MNHEY and CDR2 SVGAGI. The CDR3 length is 13 residues. V was cut by 6 bases and J by 4 bases, with 12 bases left in between. DNA for the CDR3: TGTGCCAGCAGACCTCAGGTGGGAGAGACCCAGTACTTC. Protein sequence: CASRPQVGETQYF.

The chain uses TRBV2 and TRBJ1-5; 9 nucleotides match TRBD1. The V gene end was trimmed by 6 bases and the J gene end by 4 bases; junction bases not matched to a gene: 10. The CDR3 extends over 16 amino acids. Germline CDR1 and CDR2: SNHLY and FYNNEI. Here the CDR3 reads CASSGRTGERNQPQHF. The CDR3 nucleotides read TGTGCCAGCAGCGGAAGGACAGGGGAAAGAAATCAGCCCCAGCATTTT.

This clone has a single count. The chain uses TRBV28 and TRBJ1-5; possibly TRBD1 for D (5 bases). The germline V and J ends were trimmed by 6 bases and 6 bases, with 15 bases remaining between them. This CDR3 is built from 14 residues. The V gene's germline CDR1 is MDHEN and CDR2 SYDVKM. CDR3 sequence reads: CASSWPGSGQPQHF. The CDR3 DNA reads as TGTGCCAGCAGCTGGCCAGGGTCGGGTCAGCCCCAGCATTTT.

V usage is TRBV6-1 and J usage is TRBJ2-7; a weak D match, TRBD2 (5 bases). CDR1 and CDR2 (germline): MNHNS, SASEGT. The CDR3 is 14 residues long. The V end lost 1 base, the J end lost 6 bases, and 13 bases lay between the germline ends. CDR3 sequence: CASSEGWRQTEQYF. Here the CDR3 DNA reads TGTGCCAGCAGTGAAGGCTGGAGGCAGACCGAGCAGTACTTC.

This clone was detected once. This chain joins TRBV7-7 and TRBJ2-3; TRBD2 matches at 11 bases. The V segment lost 0 bases and the J segment 4 bases; nucleotides outside the gene matches: 6. The CDR3 totals 17 residues. The germline V gene has CDR1 SSHAT and CDR2 FNYEAQ (reference sequence). DNA of the CDR3: TGTGCCAGCAGCTTAGCCCTTAGCGGGGGGGAAGCAGATACGCAGTATTTT. Translation gives CASSLALSGGEADTQYF.

The chain combines TRBV5-8 with TRBJ1-6, with D maybe TRBD1 (5 bases). The germline V and J ends were trimmed by 3 bases and 10 bases, with 14 bases remaining between them. Germline CDR1 is SGHTS and CDR2 is YDEGEE. The CDR3 runs to 14 residues. The CDR3 DNA reads TGTGCCAGCAGCTACCTTACAGGTGAATCACCCCTCCACTTT. It codes for CASSYLTGESPLHF.

This clone occurred once. The V call is TRBV20-1, the J call TRBJ2-7; D is undetermined. The CDR3 has 11 amino acids. Trimming took 4 bases from V and 3 from J, leaving 7 bases between them. Looked up from germline, CDR1 is DFQATT and CDR2 is SNEGSKA (reference sequence). CDR3 sequence reads: CSAIPLYEQYF. CDR3 sequence (DNA): TGCAGTGCTATCCCCCTCTACGAGCAGTACTTC.

This clone has a single count. The rearrangement links TRBV6-1 to TRBJ1-2; 10 bases match TRBD1. CDR3 length equals 15 residues. Trimming removed 7 bases from V and 4 bases from J; junction bases left unmatched: 9. CDR1 MNHNS and CDR2 SASEGT come from the germline V gene. CDR3 in amino acids: CASIPGQGYSYGYTF. CDR3 bases: TGTGCCAGCATACCGGGACAGGGGTATAGCTATGGCTACACCTTC.

The rearrangement uses TRBV15 and TRBJ2-7; 12 bases align to TRBD2. This CDR3 region has 16 residues. V shed 0 bases and J 5 bases; nucleotides not matched to a gene: 5. CDR1 is LNHNV, CDR2 YYDKDF, per germline (reference sequence). The CDR3 spells CATSRDVPSGRDEQYF. In nucleotides, the CDR3 is TGTGCCACCAGCAGAGATGTGCCTAGCGGGAGGGACGAGCAGTACTTC.

V usage is TRBV29-1 and J usage is TRBJ2-5; 10 positions agree with TRBD1. Trimming at V came to 2 bases and at J to 5 bases, leaving 5 bases not matched to a gene. This CDR3 region has 14 residues. CDR1 and CDR2 from the germline V gene are SQVTM and ANQGSEA. Written as DNA, the CDR3 is TGCAGCGTTGAATGGACAGGGGGAAGGGAGACCCAGTACTTC. It translates to CSVEWTGGRETQYF.

The V and J genes are TRBV6-6 and TRBJ1-6, with a tentative D call TRBD1 (5 bases). This CDR3 contains 12 residues. The germline CDR1 and CDR2 sequences are MNHNY and SVGAGI (reference sequence). Trimming stripped 5 bases from V and 8 bases from J, with 7 bases between. Here the CDR3 DNA reads TGTGCCAGCAGTCCAGGGTATTCACCCCTCCACTTT. Translation: CASSPGYSPLHF.

This clone was picked up one time. The rearrangement joins TRBV5-4 to TRBJ2-5, with TRBD2 identical over 11 bases. The J call may be in error: the DNA end matches TRBJ2-7 better. Germline V CDR1 and CDR2: SGHNT, YYREEE (reference sequence). The CDR3 contains 18 residues. CDR3 amino acids: CASSLRLAGTSFSYEQYF. CDR3 bases: TGTGCCAGCAGCTTAAGACTAGCGGGGACTTCTTTCTCCTACGAGCAGTACTTC.